This entry is about one TCR beta chain. This record comes from a study of blood T cell repertoires in COVID-19. The CDR3 runs to 15 residues. The ends were cut back, 0 bases at V and 2 bases at J, with 9 bases in the middle. Germline loops: CDR1 SNHLY, CDR2 FYNNEI. Libraries were prepared by immunoSEQ multiplex PCR; TCRdb keeps only in-frame clonotypes and omits some of them. This table has 40,000 to 55,000 clones, around 85% appearing once. Sequenced input: peripheral blood. The V gene is TRBV2, the J gene TRBJ2-3; D is ambiguous. The receptor's source is an elderly woman with acute or convalescent COVID-19. Here the CDR3 DNA reads TGTGCCAGCAGTGAAGCAAGCTCCTACACAGATACGCAGTATTTT. Encoded protein: CASSEASSYTDTQYF.